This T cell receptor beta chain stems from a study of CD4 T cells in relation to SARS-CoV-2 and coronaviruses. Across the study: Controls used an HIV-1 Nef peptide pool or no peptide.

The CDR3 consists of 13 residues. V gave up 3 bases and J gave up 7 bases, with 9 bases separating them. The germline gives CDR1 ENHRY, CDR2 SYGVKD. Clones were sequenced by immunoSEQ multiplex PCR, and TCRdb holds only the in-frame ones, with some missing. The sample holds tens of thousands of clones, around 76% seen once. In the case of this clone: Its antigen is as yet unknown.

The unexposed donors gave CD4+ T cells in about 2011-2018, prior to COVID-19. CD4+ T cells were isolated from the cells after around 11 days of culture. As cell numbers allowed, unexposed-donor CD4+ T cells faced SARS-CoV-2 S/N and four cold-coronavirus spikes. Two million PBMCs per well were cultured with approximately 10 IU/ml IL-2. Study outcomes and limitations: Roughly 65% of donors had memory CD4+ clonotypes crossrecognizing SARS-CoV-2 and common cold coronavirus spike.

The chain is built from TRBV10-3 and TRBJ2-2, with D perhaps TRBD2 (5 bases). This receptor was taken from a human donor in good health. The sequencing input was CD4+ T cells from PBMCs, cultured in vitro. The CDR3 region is CAISDGDGGELFF. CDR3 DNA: TGTGCCATCAGTGACGGGGATGGCGGGGAGCTGTTTTTT.